This T cell receptor (beta chain) was captured in a study of T-cell memory formation after mild COVID-19. Background on the study: Largely donor-specific TCR clusters were found.

TCRdb analysed the 5' RACE reads with MiXCR anew, one entry per CDR3 protein. Of some 68,000 distinct CDR3 sequences listed, roughly a sixth were seen once; the top ten hold 31%. The CDR3 loop spans 13 amino acids. The V gene's germline CDR1 is MGHRA and CDR2 YSYEKL. V was cut by 4 bases and J by 6 bases, with 12 bases left in between. The TCR originated in an adult woman who had mild COVID-19 (a few samples of this study predate the infection). Cell type and time point are not known. The chain links TRBV4-1 to TRBJ1-1, with D uncertain. Input material: PBMCs or a T cell subset sorted from them (not recorded which). The CDR3 DNA follows: TGCGCCAGCAGCCCGGAATGGATGTCTGAAGCTTTCTTT. Amino acids: CASSPEWMSEAFF.